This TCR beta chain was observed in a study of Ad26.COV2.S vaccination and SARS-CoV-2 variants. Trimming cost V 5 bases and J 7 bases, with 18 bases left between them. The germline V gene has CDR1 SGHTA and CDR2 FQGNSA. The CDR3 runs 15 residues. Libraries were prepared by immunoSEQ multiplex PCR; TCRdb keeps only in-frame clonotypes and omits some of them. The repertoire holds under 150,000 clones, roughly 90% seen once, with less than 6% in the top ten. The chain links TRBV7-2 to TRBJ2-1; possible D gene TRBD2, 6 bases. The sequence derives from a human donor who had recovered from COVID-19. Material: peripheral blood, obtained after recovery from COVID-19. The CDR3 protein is CASSHARDSWNEQFF. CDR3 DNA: TGTGCCAGCAGCCACGCGCGGGACTCATGGAATGAGCAGTTCTTC.